This T cell receptor (beta chain) stems from a study of early T cells in non-severe SARS-CoV-2 infection (dated by TCRdb to the early 2020s). For the wider study: TCR sequencing used bulk RNA from unsorted whole blood, so alpha and beta chains could not be paired.

The library relied on 5' RACE. The sequencer listed for this sample is NextSeq 500. To correct for sequencing error and PCR bias, the TCR library protocol tagged individual cDNA molecules with unique molecular identifiers. TCR alpha and beta chains were both sequenced, and the abundances of alpha and beta sequences in each sample were closely correlated with each other. In the original analysis: Decombinator V4 was used to annotate TCR sequences for V gene, J gene and CDR3. Expanded TCRs were defined as changing significantly between any two time points under a Poisson model with p below 0.0001. Abundances of TCRs were expressed as counts per million after normalisation to the total number of TCRs sequenced in each sample. MAIT TCRs were defined by TRAV1-2 paired with TRAJ12, TRAJ20 or TRAJ33, and iNKT TCRs by TRAV10 paired with TRAJ18. A search of VDJdb, accessed on 1 November 2021, was run for TCRs annotated to CMV, EBV and SARS-CoV-2, with TCRs annotated for multiple antigens excluded. Through fastp at Q25 and MiXCR, TCRdb rebuilt clones from the public reads, retaining in-frame beta chains. Every CDR3 protein is listed once, alongside the most common genes and DNA of its rows. TCRdb's processing, not the study's, gives the V and J calls here. The sample profile shows roughly 63,000 distinct CDR3 sequences; 9.5% to 15% of them were found once. Clones ranked in the top ten supply 3% to 4.5% of the sample.

In this sample, this clonotype turned up a few times. The antigen it recognizes is unknown. Base qualities are not provided; no much larger clone lies one nucleotide away. A case-control design nested within a healthcare worker cohort in London, UK, was used, with weekly nasopharyngeal swab PCR tests and blood sampling performed. Healthcare workers were enrolled in the week of the UK lockdown, from 23 to 31 March 2020, and were followed every week for up to about 16 weeks. The germline V gene gives CDR1 as SGHRS and CDR2 as YFSETQ. The CDR3 numbers 14 residues from cysteine through phenylalanine. Here the CDR3 DNA is all that survives: 42 bases in frame from base 1. Trimming at the junction amounts to 0 bases on V and 5 bases on J, and the germline ends lie 11 bases apart. What the study reported, not specific to this receptor: Matching against VDJdb was skewed toward anti-spike CD8 responses, likely underestimated virus-specific expansions, and missed private and CD4 specificities.

This receptor was obtained from an adult who was a healthcare worker with PCR-confirmed SARS-CoV-2 infection or an uninfected control (not recorded which). The V gene is TRBV5-1 and the J gene is TRBJ2-5; perhaps TRBD1 is the D gene, with 5 bases matching. The sequenced sample consisted of whole blood. For the CDR3, the sequence is CASSLEGRRETQYF. The DNA sequence follows: TGCGCCAGCAGCTTGGAGGGGCGTAGGGAGACCCAGTACTTC. Reference TRBV5-1 and TRBJ2-5 genes cover what lies past the CDR3, so the full variable domain is KAGVTQTPRYLIKTRGQQVTLSCSPISGHRSVSWYQQTPGQGLQFLFEYFSETQRNKGNFPGRFSGRQFSNSRSEMNVSTLELGDSALYLCASSLEGRRETQYFGPGTRLLVL.